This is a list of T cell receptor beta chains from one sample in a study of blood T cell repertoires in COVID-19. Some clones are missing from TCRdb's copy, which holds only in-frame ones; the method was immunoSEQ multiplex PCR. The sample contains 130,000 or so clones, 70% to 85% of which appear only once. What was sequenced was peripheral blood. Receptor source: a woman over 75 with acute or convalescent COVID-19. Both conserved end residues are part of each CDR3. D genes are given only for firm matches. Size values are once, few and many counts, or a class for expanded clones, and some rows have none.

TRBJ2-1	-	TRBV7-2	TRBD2	CASRRTSGPYNEQFF	TGTGCCAGCAGGAGAACTAGCGGGCCTTACAATGAGCAGTTCTTC
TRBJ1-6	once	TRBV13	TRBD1	CASSVPGQGNNSPLHF	TGTGCCAGCAGCGTACCGGGACAGGGAAACAATTCACCCCTCCACTTT
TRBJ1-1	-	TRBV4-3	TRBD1	CASSNRGRNTEAFF	TGCGCCAGCAGCAACAGGGGGAGGAACACTGAAGCTTTCTTT
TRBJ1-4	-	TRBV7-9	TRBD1	CASSLQGAANEKLFF	TGTGCCAGCAGCTTACAGGGGGCGGCTAATGAAAAACTGTTTTTT
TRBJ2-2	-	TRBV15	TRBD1	CATSIPGQGAWDSGELFF	TGTGCCACCAGCATCCCGGGACAGGGGGCTTGGGACTCCGGGGAGCTGTTTTTT
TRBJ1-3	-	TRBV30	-	CAWNPTRFSGNTIYF	TGTGCCTGGAATCCCACCCGGTTCTCTGGAAACACCATATATTTT
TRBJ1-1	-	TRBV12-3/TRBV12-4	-	CASSFSQNTEAFF	TGTGCCAGCAGTTTTTCCCAGAACACTGAAGCTTTCTTT
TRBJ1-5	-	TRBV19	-	CASSPGHSNQPQHF	TGTGCCAGTAGCCCGGGTCACAGCAATCAGCCCCAGCATTTT
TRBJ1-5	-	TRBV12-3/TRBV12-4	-	CASSGGQPQHF	TGTGCCAGCAGTGGTGGCCAGCCCCAGCATTTT
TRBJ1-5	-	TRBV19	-	CASSYDTRSNQPQHF	TGTGCCAGTTCTTACGACACCCGCAGCAATCAGCCCCAGCATTTT